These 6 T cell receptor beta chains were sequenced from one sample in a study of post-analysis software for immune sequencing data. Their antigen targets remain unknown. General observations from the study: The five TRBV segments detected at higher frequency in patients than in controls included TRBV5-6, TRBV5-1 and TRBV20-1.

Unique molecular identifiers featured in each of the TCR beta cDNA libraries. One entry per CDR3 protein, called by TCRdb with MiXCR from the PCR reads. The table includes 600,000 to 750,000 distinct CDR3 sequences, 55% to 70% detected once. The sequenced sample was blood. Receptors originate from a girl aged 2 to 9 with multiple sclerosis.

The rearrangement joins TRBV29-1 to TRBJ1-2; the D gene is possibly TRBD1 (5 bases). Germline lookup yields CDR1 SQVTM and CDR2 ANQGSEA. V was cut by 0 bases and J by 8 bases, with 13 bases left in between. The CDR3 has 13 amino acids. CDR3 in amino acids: CSVEDGSGIGYTF. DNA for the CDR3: TGCAGCGTTGAAGATGGATCAGGGATAGGCTACACCTTC.

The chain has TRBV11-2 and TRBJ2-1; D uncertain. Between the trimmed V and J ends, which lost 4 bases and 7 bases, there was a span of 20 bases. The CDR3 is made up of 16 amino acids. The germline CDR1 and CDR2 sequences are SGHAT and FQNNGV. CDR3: CASSSLNKRLGNEQFF. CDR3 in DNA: TGTGCCAGCAGCTCATTGAATAAGCGTCTTGGGAATGAGCAGTTCTTC.

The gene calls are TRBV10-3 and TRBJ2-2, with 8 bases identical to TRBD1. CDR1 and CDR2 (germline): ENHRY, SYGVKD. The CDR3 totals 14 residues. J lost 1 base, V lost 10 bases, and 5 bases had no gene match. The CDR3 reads CATADRVNTGELFF. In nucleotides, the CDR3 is TGTGCCACGGCGGACAGGGTGAACACCGGGGAGCTGTTTTTT.

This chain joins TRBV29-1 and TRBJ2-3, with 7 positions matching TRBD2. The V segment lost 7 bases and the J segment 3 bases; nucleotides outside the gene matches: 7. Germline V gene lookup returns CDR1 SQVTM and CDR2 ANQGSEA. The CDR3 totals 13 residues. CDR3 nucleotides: TGCAGCGCCCGGGCGGGAGTTACAGATACGCAGTATTTT. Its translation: CSARAGVTDTQYF.

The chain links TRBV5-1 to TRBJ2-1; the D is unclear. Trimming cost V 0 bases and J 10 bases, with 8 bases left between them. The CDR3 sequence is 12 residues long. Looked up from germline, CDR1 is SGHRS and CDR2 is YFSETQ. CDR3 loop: CASSLGNWEQFF. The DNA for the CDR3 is TGCGCCAGCAGCTTGGGAAATTGGGAGCAGTTCTTC. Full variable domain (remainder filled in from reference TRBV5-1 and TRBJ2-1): KAGVTQTPRYLIKTRGQQVTLSCSPISGHRSVSWYQQTPGQGLQFLFEYFSETQRNKGNFPGRFSGRQFSNSRSEMNVSTLELGDSALYLCASSLGNWEQFFGPGTRLTVL.

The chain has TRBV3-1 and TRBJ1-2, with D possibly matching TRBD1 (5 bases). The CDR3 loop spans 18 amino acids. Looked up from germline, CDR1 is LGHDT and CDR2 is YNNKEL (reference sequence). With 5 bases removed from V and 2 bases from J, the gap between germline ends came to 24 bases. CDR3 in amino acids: CASSTPGAPSAPNYGYTF. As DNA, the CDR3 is TGTGCCAGCAGCACCCCTGGGGCCCCCTCCGCACCAAACTATGGCTACACCTTC.